The clone carrying this T cell receptor (beta chain) was observed a few times. What it recognizes is unknown. Germline CDR1 reads SGHAT; CDR2 reads FQNNGV. Trimming left V 2 bases short and J 0 bases short, with 16 bases between. This CDR3 is 18 amino acids long. This record belongs to a study of T cells in Graves' hyperthyroidism and ophthalmopathy. Researchers took RNA transcripts and amplified the TCR beta CDR3 regions from them. First-round RT-PCR targeting the TCR CDR3 was performed with the HTBI primer set. TCRdb re-called the multiplex PCR reads with MiXCR, one entry per CDR3 protein. The profile covers 330,000 or so distinct CDR3 sequences, with roughly 19% appearing a single time and under 40% taken by the ten largest. General study findings and limits: Blood also held most thyroid clonotypes expanded beyond 0.001. Onset of ophthalmopathy came a median around 6.5 months after the model predicted it.

The receptor was isolated from a man aged 45-65 years with Graves' ophthalmopathy. The J gene is TRBJ1-4, the V gene TRBV11-2; the D gene is possibly TRBD1 (5 bases). Source material: blood. Here the CDR3 reads CASSLYNLGPATNEKLFF. CDR3 coding DNA: TGTGCCAGCAGCTTATACAACCTGGGACCTGCAACTAATGAAAAACTGTTTTTT.